The clone carrying this T cell receptor beta chain has a count of ten or more. This record belongs to a study of metastatic and nonmetastatic thyroid tumors. The overall study: Both malignant and benign thyroid patients supplied peripheral blood and tumor or nodule tissue samples, across which the repertoires of these patients were then compared.

All patients reached thyroid surgery having received no treatment beforehand. TCRdb re-processed the PCR reads through MiXCR. Of some 83,000 clones listed, around 12% were seen once; the top ten hold 7% to 9%. The length of the CDR3 is 13 residues. The V and J ends lost 6 bases and 8 bases respectively, with 18 bases between them. Germline V gene lookup returns CDR1 DFQATT and CDR2 SNEGSKA (reference sequence). The sample taken for sequencing was tumor tissue. The chain has TRBV20-1 and TRBJ2-3, with a possible D match to TRBD2 (7 bases). This receptor was identified in a female donor with papillary thyroid cancer or a benign thyroid nodule (not recorded which). Some clones in this sample may be carry-over from other donors' samples. The CDR3 nucleotides are TGCAGTGCCCCACCCCGGGGGGCGCCTACGCAGTATTTT. Protein: CSAPPRGAPTQYF.